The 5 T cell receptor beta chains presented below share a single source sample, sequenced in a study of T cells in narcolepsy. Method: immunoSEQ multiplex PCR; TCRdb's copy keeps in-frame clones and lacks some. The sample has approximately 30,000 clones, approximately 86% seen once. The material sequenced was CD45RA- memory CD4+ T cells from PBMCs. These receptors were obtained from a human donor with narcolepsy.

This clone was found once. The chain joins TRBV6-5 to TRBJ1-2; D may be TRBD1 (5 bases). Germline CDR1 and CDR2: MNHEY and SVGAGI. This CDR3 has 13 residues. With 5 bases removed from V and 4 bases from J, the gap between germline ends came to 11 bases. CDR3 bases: TGTGCCAGCAGTCCACAGGAAGGCTATGGCTACACCTTC. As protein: CASSPQEGYGYTF.

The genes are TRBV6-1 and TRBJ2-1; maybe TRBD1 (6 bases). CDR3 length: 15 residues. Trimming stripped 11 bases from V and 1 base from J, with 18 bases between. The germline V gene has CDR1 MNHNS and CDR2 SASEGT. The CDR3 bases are TGTGCCGGCGGGTACCTACAGGGTTCCTACAATGAGCAGTTCTTC. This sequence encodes CAGGYLQGSYNEQFF.

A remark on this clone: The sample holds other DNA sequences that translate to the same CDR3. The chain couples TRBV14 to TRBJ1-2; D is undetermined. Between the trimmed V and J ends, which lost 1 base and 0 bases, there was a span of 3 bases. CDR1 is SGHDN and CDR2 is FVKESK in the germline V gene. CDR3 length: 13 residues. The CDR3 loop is CASSQGANYGYTF. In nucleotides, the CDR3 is TGTGCCAGCAGCCAAGGAGCTAACTATGGCTACACCTTC.

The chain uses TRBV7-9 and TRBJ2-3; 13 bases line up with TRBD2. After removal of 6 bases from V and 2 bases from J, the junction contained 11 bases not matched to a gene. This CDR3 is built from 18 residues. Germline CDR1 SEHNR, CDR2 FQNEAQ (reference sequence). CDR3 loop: CASRATSGGLTITDTQYF. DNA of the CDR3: TGTGCCAGCAGGGCGACTAGCGGGGGGCTCACTATCACAGATACGCAGTATTTT.

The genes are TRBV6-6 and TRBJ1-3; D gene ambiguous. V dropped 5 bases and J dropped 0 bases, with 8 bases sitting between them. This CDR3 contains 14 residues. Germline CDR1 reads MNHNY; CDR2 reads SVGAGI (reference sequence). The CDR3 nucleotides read TGTGCCAGCAGTGGCCAGGTCTCTGGAAACACCATATATTTT. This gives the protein CASSGQVSGNTIYF.